The 25 T cell receptor beta chains reported below all come from one sample, sequenced in a study of blood T cell repertoires in COVID-19. The protocol was immunoSEQ multiplex PCR, while the TCRdb copy is restricted to in-frame clones and leaves out a portion. The data hold approximately 300,000 clones, with 90% observed a single time. The sample taken for sequencing was PBMCs or T cells enriched from blood (not recorded which). Source of these receptors: a woman in her twenties or thirties who had been exposed to COVID-19.

The V gene is TRBV28, the J gene TRBJ2-2, with 9 nucleotides matching TRBD2. This CDR3 has 15 residues. CDR1 is MDHEN and CDR2 is SYDVKM in the germline V gene. V trimming: 8 bases; J trimming: 6 bases; junction bases outside the gene matches: 10. CDR3 DNA sequence: TGTGCCAGCGCCGAGCGGGGGGTCAGTGCCGGGGAGCTGTTTTTT. It codes for CASAERGVSAGELFF. Full variable domain (rest looked up from reference TRBV28 and TRBJ2-2): DVKVTQSSRYLVKRTGEKVFLECVQDMDHENMFWYRQDPGLGLRLIYFSYDVKMKEKGDIPEGYSVSREKKERFSLILESASTNQTSMYLCASAERGVSAGELFFGEGSRLTVL.

The chain recombines TRBV10-3 with TRBJ2-7; D might be TRBD2 (6 bases). Looked up from germline, CDR1 is ENHRY and CDR2 is SYGVKD. The V gene lost 4 bases and the J gene lost 5 bases, with 18 bases spanning the gap. The CDR3 runs to 15 residues. CDR3 sequence: CAISVQYPGEDEQYF. The CDR3 DNA is TGTGCCATCAGTGTTCAGTATCCGGGGGAAGACGAGCAGTACTTC.

J is TRBJ2-7 and V is TRBV13, with 8 bases aligning to TRBD2. CDR1 PRHDT and CDR2 FYEKMQ come from the germline V gene (reference sequence). The CDR3 covers 15 residues. V trimming: 5 bases; J trimming: 3 bases; junction bases outside the gene matches: 9. The CDR3 DNA sequence: TGTGCCAGCAGCCCCCGGGGTAGCGGGGTCTACGAGCAGTACTTC. It is translated as CASSPRGSGVYEQYF.

The rearrangement links TRBV19 to TRBJ1-3; no reliable D call. Trimming shortened V by 8 bases and J by 1 base, and 9 bases separated the two germline ends. Germline CDR1 reads LNHDA; CDR2 reads SQIVND (reference sequence). CDR3 length: 13 residues. The CDR3 coding sequence is TGTGCCAGTCCTAGGTGGTCTGGAAACACCATATATTTT. This translates into CASPRWSGNTIYF.

The gene calls are TRBV5-4 and TRBJ1-2; the D gene is possibly TRBD1 (5 bases). The germline V gene has CDR1 SGHNT and CDR2 YYREEE (reference sequence). The CDR3 consists of 14 residues. The V gene lost 0 bases and the J gene lost 4 bases, with 10 bases spanning the gap. The CDR3 coding sequence is TGTGCCAGCAGCTTGGTAGGTCAGGGCTATGGCTACACCTTC. This translates into CASSLVGQGYGYTF.

The V call is TRBV7-9, the J call TRBJ2-5; TRBD1 matches 8 bases. The germline CDR1 and CDR2 sequences are SEHNR and FQNEAQ (reference sequence). J gave up 2 bases and V 3 bases, and 5 bases lay outside the gene matches. The CDR3 runs to 15 residues. CDR3 amino acids: CASSFAGQEQETQYF. The CDR3 DNA reads TGTGCCAGCAGCTTTGCGGGACAGGAGCAAGAGACCCAGTACTTC.

This chain joins TRBV7-9 and TRBJ1-5; D is uncertain. Between the trimmed V and J ends, which lost 3 bases and 0 bases, there was a span of 15 bases. CDR1 is SEHNR, CDR2 FQNEAQ, per germline (reference sequence). The CDR3 loop spans 17 amino acids. As DNA, the CDR3 is TGTGCCAGCAGCTTCGGTGGATACGGAGATAGCAATCAGCCCCAGCATTTT. As protein: CASSFGGYGDSNQPQHF.

This clone was seen a single time. The chain is built from TRBV5-4 and TRBJ1-4; a weak D match, TRBD1 (5 bases). Germline values: CDR1 SGHNT, CDR2 YYREEE (reference sequence). The CDR3 covers 16 residues. With 4 bases removed from V and 0 bases from J, the gap between germline ends came to 13 bases. CDR3 coding DNA: TGTGCCAGCAGCGACGGGGGACCGTCAACTAATGAAAAACTGTTTTTT. Translated, it gives CASSDGGPSTNEKLFF.

CDR3 sequence: CASRPYGGRQTQYF. The CDR3 DNA follows: TGTGCCAGCAGACCCTACGGGGGGCGGCAGACCCAGTACTTC. The chain has TRBV7-2 and TRBJ2-5, with D possibly being TRBD2 (7 bases). Germline assignment: CDR1 SGHTA and CDR2 FQGNSA. Trimming shortened V by 6 bases and J by 6 bases, and 17 bases separated the two germline ends. This CDR3 is built from 14 residues.

The CDR3 spells CASSLAGQGGRNEKLFF. As DNA, the CDR3 is TGTGCCAGCAGCTTAGCGGGACAGGGGGGAAGAAATGAAAAACTGTTTTTT. The chain employs TRBV7-6 and TRBJ1-4; 11 bases align to TRBD1. Germline V gene sequence: CDR1 SGHVS, CDR2 FNYEAQ. This CDR3 comprises 17 residues. Trimming cost V 0 bases and J 5 bases; bases outside gene matches: 5.

The V gene is TRBV6-5, the J gene TRBJ1-2; D is possibly TRBD1 (6 bases). Germline CDR1 and CDR2: MNHEY and SVGAGI. This CDR3 contains 14 residues. V lost 2 bases and J 7 bases, leaving 14 bases between the germline ends. CDR3 nucleotide sequence: TGTGCCAGCAGTTACGGGTTCAGGGGATTTGGCTACACCTTC. Translated: CASSYGFRGFGYTF.

This chain uses TRBV27 with TRBJ2-1; perhaps TRBD1 as D (5 bases). This CDR3 comprises 13 residues. The germline V and J ends were trimmed by 6 bases and 8 bases, with 14 bases remaining between them. The germline V gene has CDR1 MNHEY and CDR2 SMNVEV (reference sequence). CDR3: CASSPPSRDEQFF. The CDR3 DNA sequence: TGTGCCAGCAGCCCTCCGAGCAGGGATGAGCAGTTCTTC.

The chain couples TRBV5-1 to TRBJ2-2, with 7 bases fitting TRBD2. The V and J ends lost 4 bases and 4 bases, in that order; junction bases with no gene match: 10. The germline V gene has CDR1 SGHRS and CDR2 YFSETQ. This CDR3 contains 16 residues. CDR3 sequence (DNA): TGCGCCAGCAGCAGAGGAGCAGGGAGGGGCACCGGGGAGCTGTTTTTT. Translated, it gives CASSRGAGRGTGELFF. The full variable domain, in which reference TRBV5-1 and TRBJ2-2 provide the parts outside the CDR3, is KAGVTQTPRYLIKTRGQQVTLSCSPISGHRSVSWYQQTPGQGLQFLFEYFSETQRNKGNFPGRFSGRQFSNSRSEMNVSTLELGDSALYLCASSRGAGRGTGELFFGEGSRLTVL.

The chain carries TRBV7-8 and TRBJ2-7; D uncertain. Deletions cut 5 bases from V and 0 bases from J, with 5 bases between. Germline CDR1 and CDR2: SGHVS and FQNEAQ. This CDR3 is built from 12 residues. CDR3 sequence reads: CASSPRSYEQYF. The DNA for the CDR3 is TGTGCCAGCAGCCCCCGCTCCTACGAGCAGTACTTC.

The J gene is TRBJ2-7, the V gene TRBV13; 7 bases line up with TRBD1. Trimming at V came to 6 bases and at J to 3 bases, leaving 8 bases not matched to a gene. Germline assignment: CDR1 PRHDT and CDR2 FYEKMQ (reference sequence). The CDR3 is 14 amino acids. CDR3 bases: TGTGCCAGCAGTTTGCCCCGGGACAGCTACGAGCAGTACTTC. Translated, it gives CASSLPRDSYEQYF.

This chain joins TRBV19 and TRBJ1-2; perhaps TRBD1 as D (6 bases). The V gene lost 3 bases and the J gene lost 4 bases, with 12 bases spanning the gap. This CDR3 is 14 amino acids long. The germline V gene has CDR1 LNHDA and CDR2 SQIVND (reference sequence). CDR3 sequence: CASSMGDTAYGYTF. CDR3 DNA: TGTGCCAGTAGTATGGGGGACACGGCCTATGGCTACACCTTC.

V is TRBV4-3 and J is TRBJ2-7, with a weak D call TRBD2 (7 bases). The CDR3 extends over 15 amino acids. Germline assignment: CDR1 LGHNA and CDR2 YSLEER. V lost 2 bases, J lost 5 bases, and 16 bases lay in between. CDR3 coding DNA: TGCGCCAGCAGCCAATATGACGGGGGGCGAAACGAGCAGTACTTC. Translation: CASSQYDGGRNEQYF.

CDR3 in DNA: TGCGCCAGCAGCTTGACGGGGTATGGCTACACCTTC. Translated, it gives CASSLTGYGYTF. The chain has TRBV5-1 and TRBJ1-2; D is uncertain. CDR1 and CDR2 (germline): SGHRS, YFSETQ. CDR3 size: 12 residues. Deletions cut 1 base from V and 5 bases from J, with 6 bases between.

J is TRBJ1-3 and V is TRBV2; TRBD1 aligns across 8 bases. This CDR3 contains 14 residues. V lost 4 bases and J lost 2; bases outside the gene matches: 1. Germline V gives CDR1 SNHLY, CDR2 FYNNEI. The CDR3 nucleotides are TGTGCCAGCAGTGGACAGGGGCCTGGAAACACCATATATTTT. This translates into CASSGQGPGNTIYF.

This sequence joins TRBV15 and TRBJ2-7, with 7 bases fitting TRBD1. Germline V CDR1 and CDR2: LNHNV, YYDKDF (reference sequence). The V gene end was trimmed by 1 base and the J gene end by 1 base; junction bases not matched to a gene: 1. The CDR3 is 14 amino acids. The CDR3 region has the DNA TGTGCCACCAGCAGAGGGGACAGTTCCTACGAGCAGTACTTC. Translated: CATSRGDSSYEQYF.

The chain uses TRBV11-2 and TRBJ1-1; D ambiguous. Germline V gene sequence: CDR1 SGHAT, CDR2 FQNNGV. CDR3 size: 13 residues. Trimming pared 6 bases from V and 4 bases from J, leaving 12 bases between. The CDR3 DNA is TGTGCCAGCAGTAACCGCGGGAGCACTGAAGCTTTCTTT. Translated, it gives CASSNRGSTEAFF.

V and J are TRBV18 and TRBJ1-2; the match to TRBD1 covers 7 bases. Germline-derived CDR1 and CDR2 are KGHSH and LQKENI. Germline trimming cut 6 bases from V and 2 bases from J; bases unmatched to any gene: 9. The CDR3 consists of 15 residues. In DNA, the CDR3 is TGTGCCAGCTCCCTTCGACAGGGATTGAACTATGGCTACACCTTC. This translates into CASSLRQGLNYGYTF.

This chain connects TRBV3-1 (or the pseudogene TRBV3-2) to TRBJ2-1; 8 nucleotides agree with TRBD2. Losses at the gene ends were 1 base for V and 9 bases for J; bases not matched to a gene: 8. The germline CDR1 and CDR2 sequences are LGHDT and YNNKEL (reference sequence). The CDR3 runs to 15 residues. In nucleotides, the CDR3 is TGTGCCAGCAGCCAAGTCGGGGGGGCCGCCACTGAGCAGTTCTTC. Translated, it gives CASSQVGGAATEQFF.

This clone has a single count. V is TRBV9 and J is TRBJ2-2; D is unclear. The CDR3 extends over 15 amino acids. CDR1 SGDLS and CDR2 YYNGEE come from the germline V gene. V was trimmed by 0 bases and J by 1 base, leaving 7 bases between them. As DNA, the CDR3 is TGTGCCAGCAGCGTAGTACAGCAGAACACCGGGGAGCTGTTTTTT. It is translated as CASSVVQQNTGELFF.

The CDR3 spells CASSLIFLGHPETQYF. Written as DNA, the CDR3 is TGTGCCAGCAGCTTAATTTTTTTAGGACATCCAGAGACCCAGTACTTC. The chain carries TRBV7-9 and TRBJ2-5, with D tentatively TRBD1 (5 bases). The CDR3 has 16 residues. The V end lost 2 bases, the J end lost 4 bases, and 17 bases lay between the germline ends. Per germline, CDR1 SEHNR and CDR2 FQNEAQ (reference sequence).